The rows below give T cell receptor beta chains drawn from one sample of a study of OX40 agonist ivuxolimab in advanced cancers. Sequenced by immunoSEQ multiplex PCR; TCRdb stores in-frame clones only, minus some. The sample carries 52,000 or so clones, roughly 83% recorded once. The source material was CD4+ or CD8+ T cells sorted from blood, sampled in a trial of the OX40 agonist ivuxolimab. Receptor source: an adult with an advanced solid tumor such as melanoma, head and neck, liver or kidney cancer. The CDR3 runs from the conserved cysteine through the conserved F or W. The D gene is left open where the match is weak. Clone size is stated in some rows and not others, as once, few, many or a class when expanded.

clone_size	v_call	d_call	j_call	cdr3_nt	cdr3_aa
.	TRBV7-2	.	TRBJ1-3	TGTGCCAGCAGCCCCGGACAGGGAAACACCATATATTTT	CASSPGQGNTIYF
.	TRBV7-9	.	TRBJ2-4	TGTGCCAGCAGCTTAGCAGGGACCAAAAACATTCAGTACTTC	CASSLAGTKNIQYF
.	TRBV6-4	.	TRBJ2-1	TGTGCCAGCAGTGACTCGGAGGTCGATGAGCAGTTCTTC	CASSDSEVDEQFF
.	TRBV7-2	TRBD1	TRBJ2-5	TGTGCCAGCAGCTTAGCGGTGGGGACAGGGATGGAGACCCAGTACTTC	CASSLAVGTGMETQYF
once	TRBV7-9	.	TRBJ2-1	TGTGCCAGCAGCCACCCAAGCAGGAACAATGAGCAGTTCTTC	CASSHPSRNNEQFF
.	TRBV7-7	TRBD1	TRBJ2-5	TGTGCTAGCAGCTTAGGCGGGACAGGGCCCCGAGAGACCCAGTACTTC	CASSLGGTGPRETQYF
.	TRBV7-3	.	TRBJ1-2	TGTGCCAGCAGCTTATCTCAGAACTATGGCTACACCTTC	CASSLSQNYGYTF
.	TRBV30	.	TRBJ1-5	TGTGCCTGGAGCGAGACCGGGACGGCGGAGCCCCAGCATTTT	CAWSETGTAEPQHF
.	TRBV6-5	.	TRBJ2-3	TGTGCCAGCAGTTACCAGGGACAAAGTTCAGATACGCAGTATTTT	CASSYQGQSSDTQYF
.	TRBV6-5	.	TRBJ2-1	TGTGCCAGCAGTTACTTTATGACAGGCGCTGAGCAGTTCTTC	CASSYFMTGAEQFF
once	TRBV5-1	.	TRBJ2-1	TGCGCCAGCAGCTGGGCGGCGGACAATGAGCAGTTCTTC	CASSWAADNEQFF
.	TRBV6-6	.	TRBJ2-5	TGTGCCAGCAGTCCGTACCAAGAGACCCAGTACTTC	CASSPYQETQYF
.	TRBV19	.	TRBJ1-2	TGTGCCAGCCTCGACCGTATGTACTATGGCTACACCTTC	CASLDRMYYGYTF
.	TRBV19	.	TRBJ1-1	TGTGCCAGTAGTTTGGGACGGTCCGTACCTGAAGCTTTCTTT	CASSLGRSVPEAFF
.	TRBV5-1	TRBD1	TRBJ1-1	TGCGCCAGCAGCTTGGGAGGACTTAGACAGGGGAACACTGAAGCTTTCTTT	CASSLGGLRQGNTEAFF
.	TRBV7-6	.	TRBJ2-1	TGTGCCAGCAGCTTAGACGTTAGCAATGAGCAGTTCTTC	CASSLDVSNEQFF
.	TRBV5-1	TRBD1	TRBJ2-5	TGCGCCAGCAGCCAGGACAGGGGAGAGACCCAGTACTTC	CASSQDRGETQYF